The 2 T cell receptor beta chains listed next were all sequenced from one sample in a study of regulatory T cells in long-lasting Graves disease. Sample time point: persistent/refractory GD, antithyroid drugs over 5 years with positive TRAb. PBMC RNA was the source of the TCR library. Arm-PCR of CDR3 regions and iRepertoire HTBI primers were used to build TCR beta libraries. TCRdb called the multiplex PCR reads again in MiXCR, with one record for every CDR3 protein. Here the sample spans roughly 300,000 distinct CDR3 sequences, around a fifth being singletons. The sequencing used peripheral blood mononuclear cells (PBMCs), collected when the disease was refractory, from a patient treated with antithyroid drugs. The receptor source for this set is a female donor with Graves disease.

The rearrangement links TRBV30 to TRBJ2-7; 7 bases are shared with TRBD2. Germline V gene data show CDR1 as GTSNPN and CDR2 as SVGIG (reference sequence). The CDR3 contains 13 residues. J lost 5 bases, V lost 3 bases, and 7 bases had no gene match. CDR3 nucleotide sequence: TGTGCCTGGAGCCAGACTAGCCTCCACGAGCAGTACTTC. This sequence encodes CAWSQTSLHEQYF.

In its sample, this clonotype was seen a few times. A much larger clone lies a single base off, so this may be a read error. This chain uses TRBV6-4 with TRBJ2-7; weak D call: TRBD1 (6 bases). The CDR3 covers 12 residues. V dropped 5 bases and J dropped 5 bases, with 10 bases sitting between them. Germline lookup yields CDR1 MRHNA and CDR2 SNTAGT. The CDR3 region has the DNA TGTGCCAGCAGTAAGACAGGCAACGAGCAGTACTTC. The encoded protein is CASSKTGNEQYF.